Following are 27 T cell receptor beta chains from one sample sequenced in a study of radiation and T cells in renal cell carcinoma. Here immunoSEQ multiplex PCR was the method, and the copy in TCRdb shows in-frame clones only, minus some. The top ten clones hold roughly 7.4% of a sample with over 60,000 clones, around three quarters of them seen once. Time point denoted: blood 2 weeks post-SBRT. Treatment described: 15 Gy SBRT to primary tumor, nephrectomy 4 weeks later. The sample here was blood, taken from a patient whose treatment included radiotherapy and nephrectomy. These receptors all stem from a man in his 60s with renal cell carcinoma.

The genes are TRBV7-2 and TRBJ1-5; possible D gene TRBD1, 5 bases. The V gene's germline CDR1 is SGHTA and CDR2 FQGNSA. The CDR3 totals 15 residues. V dropped 1 base and J dropped 1 base, with 8 bases sitting between them. The CDR3 here is CASSLVGGSNQPQHF. The CDR3 DNA follows: TGTGCCAGCAGCTTAGTGGGGGGGAGCAATCAGCCCCAGCATTTT. Full variable domain (rest looked up from reference TRBV7-2 and TRBJ1-5): GAGVSQSPSNKVTEKGKDVELRCDPISGHTALYWYRQSLGQGLEFLIYFQGNSAPDKSGLPSDRFSAERTGGSVSTLTIQRTQQEDSAVYLCASSLVGGSNQPQHFGDGTRLSIL.

The gene calls are TRBV19 and TRBJ2-7, with 9 bases aligning to TRBD1. Germline assignment: CDR1 LNHDA and CDR2 SQIVND (reference sequence). V dropped 1 base and J dropped 4; count of bases not matched to a gene: 5. The CDR3 loop spans 15 amino acids. CDR3 DNA sequence: TGTGCCAGTAGTATAGCGACAGGGGGAATTTACGAGCAGTACTTC. The encoded protein is CASSIATGGIYEQYF.

The chain carries TRBV6-5 and TRBJ1-2, with 7 bases identical to TRBD1. Germline V gene lookup returns CDR1 MNHEY and CDR2 SVGAGI. This CDR3 is built from 13 residues. After removal of 6 bases from V and 8 bases from J, the junction contained 9 bases not matched to a gene. The CDR3 nucleotides are TGTGCCAGCAGGGATAGACAGGGTGGCGGCTACACCTTC. Translated: CASRDRQGGGYTF.

In this sample, this clone turned up a few times. The chain joins TRBV9 to TRBJ1-1, with no clear D. The ends were cut back, 4 bases at V and 3 bases at J, with 13 bases in the middle. CDR1 SGDLS and CDR2 YYNGEE come from the germline V gene. The CDR3 extends over 14 amino acids. The CDR3 DNA reads TGTGCCAGCAGCCCCCCTCCTGGGTACACTGAAGCTTTCTTT. This sequence encodes CASSPPPGYTEAFF.

V gene TRBV7-2 combines with J gene TRBJ2-1, with TRBD2 matching 8 bases. The CDR3 totals 14 residues. In germline, CDR1 is SGHTA, CDR2 FQGNSA. Trimming took 5 bases from V and 6 from J; bases not matched to a gene: 6. This CDR3 reads CASSPGLVFNEQFF. The CDR3 nucleotides are TGTGCCAGCAGCCCGGGACTAGTTTTCAATGAGCAGTTCTTC.

The rearrangement uses TRBV15 and TRBJ2-6; D may be TRBD2 (5 bases). The CDR3 is 17 amino acids. Trimming took 0 bases from V and 0 from J, leaving 9 bases between them. Germline V gene sequence: CDR1 LNHNV, CDR2 YYDKDF (reference sequence). CDR3 amino acids: CATSRDYGVSGANVLTF. DNA of the CDR3: TGTGCCACCAGCAGAGATTACGGGGTCTCTGGGGCCAACGTCCTGACTTTC.

The chain carries TRBV30 and TRBJ2-1; 8 positions match TRBD1. The CDR3 contains 16 residues. CDR1 GTSNPN and CDR2 SVGIG come from the germline V gene (reference sequence). The trim removed 1 base at V and 4 bases at J, leaving 9 bases unmatched. The CDR3 sequence: CAWSGDRQGYYNEQFF. CDR3 DNA sequence: TGTGCCTGGAGTGGCGATCGACAGGGGTATTACAATGAGCAGTTCTTC. Using reference TRBV30 and TRBJ2-1 for the parts outside the CDR3, the full variable domain is SQTIHQWPATLVQPVGSPLSLECTVEGTSNPNLYWYRQAAGRGLQLLFYSVGIGQISSEVPQNLSASRPQDRQFILSSKKLLLSDSGFYLCAWSGDRQGYYNEQFFGPGTRLTVL.

V usage is TRBV9 and J usage is TRBJ1-1; TRBD1 is a possible D gene (6 bases). This CDR3 spans 15 amino acids. V was pared by 4 bases and J by 4 bases, with 17 bases between. CDR1 SGDLS and CDR2 YYNGEE come from the germline V gene. This CDR3 is CASSWGKGVGTEAFF. In DNA, the CDR3 is TGTGCCAGCAGCTGGGGGAAGGGGGTGGGCACTGAAGCTTTCTTT.

The V call is TRBV11-2, the J call TRBJ2-1, with TRBD2 matching 9 bases. V dropped 0 bases and J dropped 12; count of bases not matched to a gene: 15. This CDR3 contains 17 residues. The V gene's germline CDR1 is SGHAT and CDR2 FQNNGV. The CDR3 loop is CASSLDGETSGSLAQFF. The DNA of the CDR3 is TGTGCCAGCAGCTTAGATGGAGAGACTAGCGGATCCTTGGCGCAGTTCTTC. The full variable domain, its missing parts supplied by reference TRBV11-2 and TRBJ2-1, is EAGVAQSPRYKIIEKRQSVAFWCNPISGHATLYWYQQILGQGPKLLIQFQNNGVVDDSQLPKDRFSAERLKGVDSTLKIQPAKLEDSAVYLCASSLDGETSGSLAQFFGPGTRLTVL.

The gene calls are TRBV9 and TRBJ1-5; D may be TRBD1 (5 bases). V was pared by 3 bases and J by 1 base, with 8 bases between. Germline V lookup: CDR1 SGDLS, CDR2 YYNGEE. The CDR3 is 14 residues long. For the CDR3, the DNA is TGTGCCAGCAGCGGGGGGAACAGCAATCAGCCCCAGCATTTT. This translates into CASSGGNSNQPQHF.

V gene TRBV6-6 combines with J gene TRBJ1-4; D gene uncertain. CDR1 and CDR2 from the germline V gene are MNHNY and SVGAGI (reference sequence). V lost 4 bases, J lost 0 bases, and 12 bases lay in between. The CDR3 covers 16 residues. CDR3 loop: CASSSTETTTNEKLFF. The CDR3 DNA sequence: TGTGCCAGCAGTTCAACCGAGACGACAACTAATGAAAAACTGTTTTTT.

The V and J genes are TRBV10-3 and TRBJ2-5; 9 bases agree with TRBD2. V lost 5 bases to trimming and J lost 5 bases; unmatched junction nucleotides: 12. The germline V gene encodes CDR1 ENHRY and CDR2 SYGVKD. The CDR3 has 16 amino acids. In DNA form, the CDR3 reads TGTGCCATCAGTCCCCGGGCAGCGGGAGGACGGGAGACCCAGTACTTC. Amino acid sequence: CAISPRAAGGRETQYF.

V and J are TRBV7-9 and TRBJ2-3, with unresolved D. Trimming removed 1 base from V and 4 bases from J, with 9 bases in between. This CDR3 has 14 residues. Per germline, CDR1 SEHNR and CDR2 FQNEAQ (reference sequence). The CDR3 region has the DNA TGTGCCAGCAGCTTAGGGGTAGGACCAGATACGCAGTATTTT. It codes for CASSLGVGPDTQYF.

This clone appeared a single time. V is TRBV11-2 and J is TRBJ2-1; D not certain. Germline V CDR1 and CDR2: SGHAT, FQNNGV. The V gene lost 0 bases and the J gene lost 9 bases, with 15 bases spanning the gap. The CDR3 runs 15 residues. The CDR3 nucleotides read TGTGCCAGCAGCTTAGAGGGTTCAGGCATGAGTGAGCAGTTCTTC. Amino acid sequence: CASSLEGSGMSEQFF.

The chain joins TRBV10-2 to TRBJ2-2, with 8 bases identical to TRBD1. Germline-derived CDR1 and CDR2 are WSHSY and SAAADI. V lost 6 bases and J lost 7; bases outside the gene matches: 13. This CDR3 is built from 16 residues. CDR3 sequence: CASRAPGQGFIGELFF. CDR3 in DNA: TGCGCCAGCAGGGCCCCCGGACAGGGCTTTATCGGGGAGCTGTTTTTT.

There are a few counts of this clone. The chain couples TRBV12-5 to TRBJ2-7; D ambiguous. Between the trimmed V and J ends, which lost 6 bases and 3 bases, there was a span of 6 bases. The CDR3 runs to 11 residues. Germline CDR1 LGHNT, CDR2 FRNRAP. CDR3 DNA: TGTGCTAGTGGGATCCGCTACGAGCAGTACTTC. Protein sequence: CASGIRYEQYF.

This chain connects TRBV11-2 to TRBJ2-1; 8 bases fit TRBD1. CDR1 and CDR2 from the germline V gene are SGHAT and FQNNGV. V lost 3 bases to trimming and J lost 4 bases; unmatched junction nucleotides: 5. CDR3 length: 15 amino acids. The CDR3 DNA reads TGTGCCAGCAGCTTTGGGGACAGGCAATACAATGAGCAGTTCTTC. This encodes CASSFGDRQYNEQFF.

The gene calls are TRBV7-2 and TRBJ2-1, with TRBD2 matching 10 bases. Trimming at V came to 5 bases and at J to 3 bases, leaving 10 bases not matched to a gene. CDR3 length equals 17 residues. Germline values: CDR1 SGHTA, CDR2 FQGNSA. CDR3 nucleotide sequence: TGTGCCAGCAGCAGTTATCCCGTAGCGGGAGGCTACAATGAGCAGTTCTTC. It translates to CASSSYPVAGGYNEQFF.

The chain couples TRBV11-2 to TRBJ2-3, with TRBD2 identical over 15 bases. CDR1 is SGHAT and CDR2 is FQNNGV in the germline V gene. This CDR3 region has 17 residues. The V gene end was trimmed by 3 bases and the J gene end by 4 bases; junction bases not matched to a gene: 5. CDR3 sequence: CASSFLGLAGGADTQYF. CDR3 DNA sequence: TGTGCCAGCAGCTTCTTGGGACTAGCGGGAGGCGCAGATACGCAGTATTTT.

CDR3 sequence reads: CATSRDRGGWDEQFF. For the CDR3, the DNA is TGTGCCACCAGCAGAGATCGAGGGGGCTGGGATGAGCAGTTCTTC. This chain joins TRBV15 and TRBJ2-1; TRBD1 agrees at 7 bases. CDR3 length: 15 amino acids. Germline-derived CDR1 and CDR2 are LNHNV and YYDKDF (reference sequence). After removal of 0 bases from V and 8 bases from J, the junction contained 7 bases not matched to a gene. Full variable domain (outside the CDR3, taken from reference TRBV15 and TRBJ2-1): DAMVIQNPRYQVTQFGKPVTLSCSQTLNHNVMYWYQQKSSQAPKLLFHYYDKDFNNEADTPDNFQSRRPNTSFCFLDIRSPGLGDTAMYLCATSRDRGGWDEQFFGPGTRLTVL.

This clone came up once. The genes are TRBV18 and TRBJ1-1, with TRBD1 identical over 7 bases. V lost 3 bases, J lost 3 bases, and 13 bases stayed unmatched. The CDR3 spans 17 residues. Germline-derived CDR1 and CDR2 are KGHSH and LQKENI. CDR3 coding DNA: TGTGCCAGCTCACCTTATAGGGACAGCCTGGGGGACACTGAAGCTTTCTTT. Translating gives CASSPYRDSLGDTEAFF.

This clone has a handful of counts. J is TRBJ2-1 and V is TRBV5-1; 11 positions agree with TRBD2. The J segment lost 2 bases and the V segment lost 3 bases, leaving 7 bases of the junction unmatched. CDR3 size: 17 residues. Germline CDR1 and CDR2: SGHRS and YFSETQ. The CDR3 nucleotides read TGCGCCAGCAGCTCCTCTGGACTAGCGGGTACCTACAATGAGCAGTTCTTC. Translating gives CASSSSGLAGTYNEQFF. Using reference TRBV5-1 and TRBJ2-1 for the parts outside the CDR3, the full variable domain is KAGVTQTPRYLIKTRGQQVTLSCSPISGHRSVSWYQQTPGQGLQFLFEYFSETQRNKGNFPGRFSGRQFSNSRSEMNVSTLELGDSALYLCASSSSGLAGTYNEQFFGPGTRLTVL.

The rearrangement links TRBV7-2 to TRBJ2-5; D is undetermined. The germline V gene encodes CDR1 SGHTA and CDR2 FQGNSA. The V and J ends lost 1 base and 0 bases respectively, with 3 bases between them. The CDR3 sequence is 13 residues long. The CDR3 region has the DNA TGTGCCAGCAGCTTAGTTTACCAAGAGACCCAGTACTTC. This codes for CASSLVYQETQYF.

This chain joins TRBV7-3 and TRBJ2-1; a weak D match, TRBD1 (5 bases). With 3 bases removed from V and 1 base from J, the gap between germline ends came to 7 bases. Per the germline V gene, CDR1 is SGHTA and CDR2 is FQGTGA. This CDR3 has 14 amino acids. The CDR3 region has the DNA TGTGCCAGCAGCTTGCAGGGATCCTACAATGAGCAGTTCTTC. It specifies CASSLQGSYNEQFF.

This chain joins TRBV30 and TRBJ2-5; no firm D call. Germline-derived CDR1 and CDR2 are GTSNPN and SVGIG (reference sequence). The V end lost 3 bases, the J end lost 7 bases, and 12 bases lay between the germline ends. The CDR3 length is 12 residues. The CDR3 sequence: CAWRASVVTQYF. CDR3 nucleotide sequence: TGTGCCTGGAGAGCATCCGTTGTGACCCAGTACTTC.

This clone showed up just once. This chain links TRBV5-1 with TRBJ2-5; D possibly corresponds to TRBD1 (5 bases). CDR3 length: 13 amino acids. V was clipped by 2 bases and J by 0 bases, with 5 bases between them. Germline assignment: CDR1 SGHRS and CDR2 YFSETQ. CDR3 coding DNA: TGCGCCAGCAGCTTACAGGACCAAGAGACCCAGTACTTC. Translation gives CASSLQDQETQYF.

The chain couples TRBV2 to TRBJ2-5; 9 positions match TRBD2. The germline CDR1 and CDR2 sequences are SNHLY and FYNNEI. The V gene end was trimmed by 5 bases and the J gene end by 2 bases; junction bases not matched to a gene: 6. This CDR3 is built from 15 residues. The CDR3 DNA sequence: TGTGCCAGCAGTAACCTAGCGGGGCCTCAAGAGACCCAGTACTTC. Translated, it gives CASSNLAGPQETQYF.